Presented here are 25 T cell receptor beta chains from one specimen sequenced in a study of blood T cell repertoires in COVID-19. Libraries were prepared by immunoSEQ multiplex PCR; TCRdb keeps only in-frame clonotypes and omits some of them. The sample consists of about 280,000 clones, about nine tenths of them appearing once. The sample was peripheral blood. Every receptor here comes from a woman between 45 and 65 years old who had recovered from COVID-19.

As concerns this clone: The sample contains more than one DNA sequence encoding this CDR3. The CDR3 nucleotides read TGTGCCAGCAGTGAACAGCGGCGGAACACCGGGGAGCTGTTTTTT. It is translated as CASSEQRRNTGELFF. V is TRBV6-1 and J is TRBJ2-2; D is possibly TRBD2 (5 bases). Trimming removed 2 bases at V and 1 base at J, with 8 bases between. This CDR3 spans 15 amino acids. From germline, CDR1 is MNHNS and CDR2 SASEGT.

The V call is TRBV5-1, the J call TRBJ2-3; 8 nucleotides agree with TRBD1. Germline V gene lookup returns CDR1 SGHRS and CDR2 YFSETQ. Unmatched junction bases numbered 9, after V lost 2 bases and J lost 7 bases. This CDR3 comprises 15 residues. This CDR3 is CASSFPQDRVNTQYF. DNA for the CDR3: TGCGCCAGCAGCTTTCCTCAGGACAGGGTAAATACGCAGTATTTT. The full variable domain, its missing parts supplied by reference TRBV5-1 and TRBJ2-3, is KAGVTQTPRYLIKTRGQQVTLSCSPISGHRSVSWYQQTPGQGLQFLFEYFSETQRNKGNFPGRFSGRQFSNSRSEMNVSTLELGDSALYLCASSFPQDRVNTQYFGPGTRLTVL.

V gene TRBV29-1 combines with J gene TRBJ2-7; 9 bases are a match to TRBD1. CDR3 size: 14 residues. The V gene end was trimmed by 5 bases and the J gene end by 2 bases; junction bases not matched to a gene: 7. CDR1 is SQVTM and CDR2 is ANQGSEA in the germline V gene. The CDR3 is CSVNTGGSAYEQYF. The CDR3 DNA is TGCAGCGTTAATACAGGGGGCAGTGCCTACGAGCAGTACTTC.

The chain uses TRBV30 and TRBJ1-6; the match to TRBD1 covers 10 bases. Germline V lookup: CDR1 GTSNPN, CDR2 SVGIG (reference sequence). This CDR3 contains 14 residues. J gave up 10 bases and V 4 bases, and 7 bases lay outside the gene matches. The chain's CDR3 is CAWTRGTGVSPLHF. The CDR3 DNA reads TGTGCCTGGACCCGGGGGACAGGGGTATCACCCCTCCACTTT. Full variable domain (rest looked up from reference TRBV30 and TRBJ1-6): SQTIHQWPATLVQPVGSPLSLECTVEGTSNPNLYWYRQAAGRGLQLLFYSVGIGQISSEVPQNLSASRPQDRQFILSSKKLLLSDSGFYLCAWTRGTGVSPLHFGNGTRLTVT.

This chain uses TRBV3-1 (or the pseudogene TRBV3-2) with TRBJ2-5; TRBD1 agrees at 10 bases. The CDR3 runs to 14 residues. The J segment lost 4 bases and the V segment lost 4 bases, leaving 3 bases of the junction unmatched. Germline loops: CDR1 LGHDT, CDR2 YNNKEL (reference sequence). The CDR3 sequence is CASSPRTGGETQYF. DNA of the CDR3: TGTGCCAGCAGCCCCCGGACAGGGGGAGAGACCCAGTACTTC.

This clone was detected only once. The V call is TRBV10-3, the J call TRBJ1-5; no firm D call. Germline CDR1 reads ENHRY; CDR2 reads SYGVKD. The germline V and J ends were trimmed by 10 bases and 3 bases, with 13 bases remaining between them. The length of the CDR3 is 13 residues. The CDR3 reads CATAPGVNQPQHF. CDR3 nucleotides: TGTGCCACCGCTCCGGGAGTCAATCAGCCCCAGCATTTT.

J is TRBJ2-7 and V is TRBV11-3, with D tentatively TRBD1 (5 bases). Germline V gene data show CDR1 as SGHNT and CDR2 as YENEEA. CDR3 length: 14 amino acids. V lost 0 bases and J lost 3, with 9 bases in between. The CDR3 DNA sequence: TGTGCCAGCAGCTTAGAACAGGTAAGCTACGAGCAGTACTTC. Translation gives CASSLEQVSYEQYF.

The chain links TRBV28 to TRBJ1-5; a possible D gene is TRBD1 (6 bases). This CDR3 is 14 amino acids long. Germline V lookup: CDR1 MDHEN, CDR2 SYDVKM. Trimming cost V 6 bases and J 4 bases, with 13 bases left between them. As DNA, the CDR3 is TGTGCCAGCAGGAGAGGGGGGGGTAATCAGCCCCAGCATTTT. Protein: CASRRGGGNQPQHF. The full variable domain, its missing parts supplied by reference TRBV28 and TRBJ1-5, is DVKVTQSSRYLVKRTGEKVFLECVQDMDHENMFWYRQDPGLGLRLIYFSYDVKMKEKGDIPEGYSVSREKKERFSLILESASTNQTSMYLCASRRGGGNQPQHFGDGTRLSIL.

The CDR3 nucleotides are TGTGCCAGCAGTTTCGGCCGGGGTAGCGGAGCCCTCGAGCAGTACTTC. Its translation: CASSFGRGSGALEQYF. The chain employs TRBV27 and TRBJ2-7, with D maybe TRBD2 (6 bases). The CDR3 is 16 amino acids. Germline V gene sequence: CDR1 MNHEY, CDR2 SMNVEV (reference sequence). Trimming stripped 3 bases from V and 6 bases from J, with 21 bases between.

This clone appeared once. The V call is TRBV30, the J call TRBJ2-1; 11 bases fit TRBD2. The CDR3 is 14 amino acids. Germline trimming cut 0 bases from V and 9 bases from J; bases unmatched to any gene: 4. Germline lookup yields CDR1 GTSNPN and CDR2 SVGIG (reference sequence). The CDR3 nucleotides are TGTGCCTGGAGTGTACTAGCGGGAGTCTCTGAGCAGTTCTTC. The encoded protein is CAWSVLAGVSEQFF.

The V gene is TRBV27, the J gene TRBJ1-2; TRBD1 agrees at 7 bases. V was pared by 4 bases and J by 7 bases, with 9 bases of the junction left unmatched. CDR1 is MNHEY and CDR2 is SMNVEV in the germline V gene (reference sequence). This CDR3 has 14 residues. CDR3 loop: CASSSGQKISGYTF. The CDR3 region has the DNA TGTGCCAGCAGTTCGGGACAGAAGATAAGTGGCTACACCTTC.

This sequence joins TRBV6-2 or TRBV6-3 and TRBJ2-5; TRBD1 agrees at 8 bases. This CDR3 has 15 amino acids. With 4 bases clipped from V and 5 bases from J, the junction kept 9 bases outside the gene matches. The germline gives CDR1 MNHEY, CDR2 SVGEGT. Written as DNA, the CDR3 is TGTGCCAGCAGTTGGGGACAGGCACAGGGGGAGACCCAGTACTTC. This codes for CASSWGQAQGETQYF.

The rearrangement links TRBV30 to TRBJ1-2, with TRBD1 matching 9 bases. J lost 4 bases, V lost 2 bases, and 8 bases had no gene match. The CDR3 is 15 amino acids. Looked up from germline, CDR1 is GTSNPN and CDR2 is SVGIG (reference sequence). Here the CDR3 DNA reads TGTGCCTGGAGTACTGGACAGGGGAGGACCTATGGCTACACCTTC. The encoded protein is CAWSTGQGRTYGYTF.

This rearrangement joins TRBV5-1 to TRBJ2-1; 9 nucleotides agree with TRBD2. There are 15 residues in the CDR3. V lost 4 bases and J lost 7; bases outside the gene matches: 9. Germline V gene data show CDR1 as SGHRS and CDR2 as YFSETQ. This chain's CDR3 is CASSPRGGQSNEQFF. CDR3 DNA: TGCGCCAGCAGCCCGCGGGGGGGCCAGTCGAATGAGCAGTTCTTC.

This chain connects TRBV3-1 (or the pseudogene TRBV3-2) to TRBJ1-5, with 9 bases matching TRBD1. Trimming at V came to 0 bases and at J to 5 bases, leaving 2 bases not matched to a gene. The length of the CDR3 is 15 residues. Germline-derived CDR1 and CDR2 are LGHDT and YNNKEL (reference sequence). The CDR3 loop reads CASSQEWTGDQPQHF. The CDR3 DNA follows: TGTGCCAGCAGCCAAGAGTGGACAGGGGATCAGCCCCAGCATTTT.

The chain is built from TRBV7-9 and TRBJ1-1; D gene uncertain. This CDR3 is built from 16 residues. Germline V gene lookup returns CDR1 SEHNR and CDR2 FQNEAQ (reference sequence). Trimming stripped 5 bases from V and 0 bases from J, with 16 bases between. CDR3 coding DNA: TGTGCCAGCAGCCGGGTCCCACCTCCGATGAACACTGAAGCTTTCTTT. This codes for CASSRVPPPMNTEAFF. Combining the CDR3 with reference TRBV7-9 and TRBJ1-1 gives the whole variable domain DTGVSQNPRHKITKRGQNVTFRCDPISEHNRLYWYRQTLGQGPEFLTYFQNEAQLEKSRLLSDRFSAERPKGSFSTLEIQRTEQGDSAMYLCASSRVPPPMNTEAFFGQGTRLTVV.

The CDR3 loop is CASKPAGGEADTQYF. The CDR3 region has the DNA TGCGCCAGCAAACCAGCGGGAGGAGAAGCAGATACGCAGTATTTT. The chain links TRBV5-1 to TRBJ2-3, with 9 bases identical to TRBD2. The CDR3 runs 15 residues. The germline V gene encodes CDR1 SGHRS and CDR2 YFSETQ. V was clipped by 6 bases and J by 4 bases; unmatched bases: 9.

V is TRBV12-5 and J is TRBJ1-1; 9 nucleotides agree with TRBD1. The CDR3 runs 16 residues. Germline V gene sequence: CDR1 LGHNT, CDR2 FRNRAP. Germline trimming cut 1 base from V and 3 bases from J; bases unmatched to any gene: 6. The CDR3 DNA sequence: TGTGCTAGTGGTTTGGCTCCTGGACAGGGGCACACTGAAGCTTTCTTT. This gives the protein CASGLAPGQGHTEAFF.

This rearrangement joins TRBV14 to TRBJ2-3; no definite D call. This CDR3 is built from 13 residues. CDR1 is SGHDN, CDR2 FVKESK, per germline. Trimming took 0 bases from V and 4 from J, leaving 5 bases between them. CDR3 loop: CASSQDIADTQYF. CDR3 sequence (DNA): TGTGCCAGCAGCCAAGATATAGCAGATACGCAGTATTTT. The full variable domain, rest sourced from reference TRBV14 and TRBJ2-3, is EAGVTQFPSHSVIEKGQTVTLRCDPISGHDNLYWYRRVMGKEIKFLLHFVKESKQDESGMPNNRFLAERTGGTYSTLKVQPAELEDSGVYFCASSQDIADTQYFGPGTRLTVL.

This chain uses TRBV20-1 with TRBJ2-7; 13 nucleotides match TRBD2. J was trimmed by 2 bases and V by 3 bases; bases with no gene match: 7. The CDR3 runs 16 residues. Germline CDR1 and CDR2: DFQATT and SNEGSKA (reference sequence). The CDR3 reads CSASGLAGDEAYEQYF. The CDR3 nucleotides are TGCAGTGCTAGTGGACTAGCGGGAGATGAAGCCTACGAGCAGTACTTC.

The DNA for the CDR3 is TGTGCCAGCAGCCGGTGGGACAGGGGCCTAGCTAACTATGGCTACACCTTC. Protein sequence: CASSRWDRGLANYGYTF. The V call is TRBV7-9, the J call TRBJ1-2; TRBD1 aligns across 10 bases. CDR1 is SEHNR, CDR2 FQNEAQ, per germline (reference sequence). V lost 5 bases, J lost 0 bases, and 9 bases stayed unmatched. The CDR3 is 17 amino acids.

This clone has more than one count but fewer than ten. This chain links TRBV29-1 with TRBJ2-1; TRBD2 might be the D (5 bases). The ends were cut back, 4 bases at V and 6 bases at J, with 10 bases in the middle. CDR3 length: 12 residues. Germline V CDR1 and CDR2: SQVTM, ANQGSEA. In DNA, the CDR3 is TGCAGCGTTGGGACTGCGGGCAATGAGCAGTTCTTC. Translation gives CSVGTAGNEQFF.

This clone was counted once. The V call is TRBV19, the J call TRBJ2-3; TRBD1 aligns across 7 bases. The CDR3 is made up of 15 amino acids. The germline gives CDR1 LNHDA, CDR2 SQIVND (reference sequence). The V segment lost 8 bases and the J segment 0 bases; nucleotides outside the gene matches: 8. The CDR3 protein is CASRWGTASTDTQYF. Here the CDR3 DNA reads TGTGCCAGTCGGTGGGGGACAGCTAGCACAGATACGCAGTATTTT.

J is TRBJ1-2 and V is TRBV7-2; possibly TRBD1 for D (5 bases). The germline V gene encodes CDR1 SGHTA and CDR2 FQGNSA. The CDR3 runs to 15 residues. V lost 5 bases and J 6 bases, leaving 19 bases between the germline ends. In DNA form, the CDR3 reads TGTGCCAGCAGCAACCCGTGGGGGGTACTAGATGGCTACACCTTC. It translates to CASSNPWGVLDGYTF.

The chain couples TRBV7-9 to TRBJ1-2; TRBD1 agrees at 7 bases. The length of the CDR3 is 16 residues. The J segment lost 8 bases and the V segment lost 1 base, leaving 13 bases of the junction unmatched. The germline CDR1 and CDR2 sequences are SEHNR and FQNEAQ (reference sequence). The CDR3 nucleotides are TGTGCCAGCAGCTTAGGCGGAGACAGGGCGGTGGAAGGCTACACCTTC. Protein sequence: CASSLGGDRAVEGYTF.